A selection of T cell receptor beta chains follows, all from one sample in a study of T cells in localized non-small cell lung cancer. Here immunoSEQ multiplex PCR was the method, and the copy in TCRdb shows in-frame clones only, minus some. There are 2,000 to 3,000 clones in the sample; around 27% occur only once, and over 12% lies in the top ten. Sequenced here: lung tumor tissue, sampled before any cancer treatment. All receptors derive from a female donor over 55 with stage I lung adenocarcinoma. The CDR3 runs from the conserved cysteine through the conserved F or W. A D gene is named only where the DNA matches it firmly. Rows give clone size only sometimes, using once, few, many, or a class for an expanded clone.

size: few; J: TRBJ1-5; V: TRBV6-8; D: .; CDR3: CASSYSFSGVSNQPQHF; DNA: TGTGCCAGCAGTTACTCTTTCTCAGGGGTTAGCAATCAGCCCCAGCATTTT
size: .; J: TRBJ1-1; V: TRBV9; D: TRBD1; CDR3: CASSKTGGIGTEAFF; DNA: TGTGCCAGCAGTAAAACAGGGGGAATCGGAACCGAAGCTTTCTTT
size: medium-sized; J: TRBJ2-1; V: TRBV11-3; D: TRBD2; CDR3: CASSPAPLAGVDEQFF; DNA: TGTGCCAGCAGCCCCGCCCCTTTAGCGGGAGTAGATGAGCAGTTCTTC
size: many; J: TRBJ1-2; V: TRBV7-7; D: .; CDR3: CASSSPGADYGYTF; DNA: TGTGCCAGCAGCTCGCCAGGGGCCGACTATGGCTACACCTTC
size: .; J: TRBJ1-2; V: TRBV19; D: .; CDR3: CASSREYGYTF; DNA: TGTGCCAGTAGTCGAGAGTATGGCTACACCTTC
size: few; J: TRBJ1-2; V: TRBV6-8; D: TRBD1; CDR3: CASRYPGQGYYGYTF; DNA: TGTGCCAGCAGGTATCCGGGACAGGGGTACTATGGCTACACCTTC
size: .; J: TRBJ1-1; V: TRBV19; D: TRBD1; CDR3: CASSITGGGAEAFF; DNA: TGTGCCAGTAGTATTACAGGGGGCGGCGCTGAAGCTTTCTTT
size: large; J: TRBJ1-1; V: TRBV10-2; D: .; CDR3: CASSLDVVAEAFF; DNA: TGCGCCAGCAGTTTGGATGTTGTGGCTGAAGCTTTCTTT
size: .; J: TRBJ1-2; V: TRBV23-1; D: .; CDR3: CASSRSDSRSAYGYTF; DNA: TGCGCCAGCAGTCGATCGGACAGCCGCTCCGCCTATGGCTACACCTTC
size: .; J: TRBJ1-3; V: TRBV19; D: TRBD1; CDR3: CASSIRQRQGYGNTIYF; DNA: TGTGCCAGTAGTATCCGGCAGCGACAGGGGTATGGAAACACCATATATTTT
size: medium-sized; J: TRBJ1-5; V: TRBV11-1; D: TRBD1; CDR3: CASSSDRGNQPQHF; DNA: TGTGCCAGCAGCTCGGACAGGGGCAATCAGCCCCAGCATTTT
size: medium-sized; J: TRBJ1-2; V: TRBV6-8; D: .; CDR3: CAISKGRTPYGYTF; DNA: TGTGCCATCAGCAAGGGCAGGACCCCCTATGGCTACACCTTC
size: .; J: TRBJ2-1; V: TRBV9; D: TRBD2; CDR3: CASSAEREPPRGRDNEQFF; DNA: TGTGCCAGCAGCGCCGAGCGGGAACCCCCCCGAGGCAGAGACAATGAGCAGTTCTTC
size: .; J: TRBJ1-5; V: TRBV19; D: .; CDR3: CASSIVTPGGNQPQHF; DNA: TGTGCCAGTAGTATAGTCACACCCGGGGGCAATCAGCCCCAGCATTTT
size: few; J: TRBJ2-1; V: TRBV6-8; D: .; CDR3: CASSLDDYNEQFF; DNA: TGTGCCAGCAGTTTAGACGACTACAATGAGCAGTTCTTC
size: .; J: TRBJ1-5; V: TRBV12-5; D: .; CDR3: CASTIGANQPQHF; DNA: TGTGCCAGCACCATAGGGGCTAATCAGCCCCAGCATTTT
size: few; J: TRBJ1-1; V: TRBV11-3; D: .; CDR3: CASSYSDKGRTEAFF; DNA: TGTGCCAGCAGCTATAGTGACAAGGGGAGGACTGAAGCTTTCTTT
size: medium-sized; J: TRBJ2-3; V: TRBV6-8; D: .; CDR3: CASSLTGEGDTQYF; DNA: TGTGCCAGCAGCTTGACAGGTGAGGGAGATACGCAGTATTTT
size: .; J: TRBJ2-7; V: TRBV6-8; D: .; CDR3: CASSYIAYEQYF; DNA: TGTGCCAGCAGTTATATAGCCTACGAGCAGTACTTC
size: few; J: TRBJ1-5; V: TRBV11-1; D: .; CDR3: CASSQGGGDQPQHF; DNA: TGTGCCAGCAGCCAAGGGGGTGGGGATCAGCCCCAGCATTTT
size: medium-sized; J: TRBJ1-1; V: TRBV10-3; D: .; CDR3: CAISEKGFEAFF; DNA: TGTGCCATCAGTGAGAAGGGCTTTGAAGCTTTCTTT
size: .; J: TRBJ1-1; V: TRBV11-3; D: .; CDR3: CASSLESGSHTEAFF; DNA: TGTGCCAGCAGCTTAGAGTCAGGGTCTCACACTGAAGCTTTCTTT